These T cell receptor beta chains were read from a single sample in a study of blood T cell repertoires in COVID-19. The table came from immunoSEQ multiplex PCR; TCRdb's copy has only in-frame clones and leaves some out. The sample lists about 170,000 clones, approximately 80% seen once, with about 8.1% in the top ten. The source material was peripheral blood. Receptors were obtained from a woman at least 80 years old with COVID-19, enrolled during active disease. Each CDR3 is given without its conserved first and last residue.

>TRBV28|TRBJ1-6
ASRGQGNSPLH
>TRBV6-6|TRBJ2-7
ATTDIPSYEQY
>TRBV6-6|TRBJ2-7
ASSYNSRFSYEQY
>TRBV7-3|TRBJ2-2
ASSLTGPGELF
>TRBV5-1|TRBJ1-4
ASSPTGGAEKLF
>TRBV11-2|TRBJ1-2
ASSLDLARSYGYT
>TRBV19|TRBJ2-5
ASRQVLGNAGASSAQY
>TRBV7-9|TRBJ1-1
ASSLSAGAGEAF
>TRBV14|TRBJ2-1
ASSQQSRGAENEQF
>TRBV6-1|TRBJ1-1
ASSEDRNKMNTEAF
>TRBV2|TRBJ2-1
ASSEMAFQF
>TRBV15|TRBJ2-2
ATSRDLRQGGELF
>TRBV20-1|TRBJ1-1
SAKGGGAAF
>TRBV7-9|TRBJ2-1
ASSRRTSGSSYNEQF
>TRBV4-2|TRBJ1-6
ASSSQGEVGSPLH
>TRBV14|TRBJ2-3
ASSPKPGLNTDTQY
>TRBV10-3|TRBJ2-7
AISDVFLSSYEQY
>TRBV18|TRBJ1-6
ASSLDRDPRSPLH
>TRBV6-5|TRBJ1-1
ASSPQEGTQAF
>TRBV6-1|TRBJ1-2
ASSEALSGYYGYT
>TRBV19|TRBJ1-2
ASSEEGTFLGYT
>TRBV4-1|TRBJ2-4
ASSQEGTGASGENIQY
>TRBV12-3/TRBV12-4|TRBJ1-1
ASSLGQGSEAF
>TRBV5-1|TRBJ1-1
ASRAWGQLNTEAF
>TRBV12-3/TRBV12-4|TRBJ2-1
ASRETGVGEQF
>TRBV2|TRBJ2-3
ASSSLADTQY
>TRBV28|TRBJ2-2
ASSKVGQGKNTGELF
>TRBV5-8|TRBJ1-5
ASSWDRGTGGQPQH
>TRBV5-1|TRBJ1-2
ASSLGAGNYGYT
>TRBV7-8|TRBJ1-5
ASSLTGDRGQPQH
>TRBV2|TRBJ2-3
ASRGTSADTQY
>TRBV2|TRBJ1-1
ASSEGGGRGREAF
>TRBV27|TRBJ1-1
ASSLNQFRGYREAF
>TRBV11-2|TRBJ2-7
ASSPVLLYEQY
>TRBV12-3/TRBV12-4|TRBJ2-5
ASSLGGGETQY
>TRBV7-9|TRBJ2-7
ASSLAASYEQY
>TRBV5-1|TRBJ1-1
ASSQNTEAF
>TRBV29-1|TRBJ1-1
SVTGAAHTEAF
>TRBV5-1|TRBJ2-1
ASSLGDRVNSYNEQF
>TRBV15|TRBJ1-5
ATSFDRGSNQPQH
>TRBV6-6|TRBJ1-5
ASMGQGDQPQH
>TRBV19|TRBJ1-2
ASSMLAAYGYT
>TRBV28|TRBJ2-7
ASHPGQGAYEQY